This TCR beta chain emerged from a study of shared clonotypes between healthy human individuals. General study points: The represented genetic and exposure-history diversity was limited by the small number of donors.

CD45RO-negative CD8 cells positively selected for CCR7 made up the naive population, which excluded terminally differentiated effector memory CD45RA+ cells. The junction had 8 bases not matched to a gene; V was cut back by 3 bases and J by 6 bases. The CDR3 extends over 14 amino acids. CDR1 and CDR2 (germline): SGDLS, YYNGEE. Profiled with immunoSEQ multiplex PCR; TCRdb holds only in-frame clones, not every one. The sample shows about 590,000 clones, over 95% of them seen only once. This clone was seen only once. What it recognizes is unknown. Source material: naive CD8+ T cells sorted from blood. V usage is TRBV9 and J usage is TRBJ2-7; 8 positions match TRBD1. This sequence was found in a woman in her twenties or thirties in good health. Here the CDR3 reads CASSADREYGEQYF. CDR3 bases: TGTGCCAGCAGCGCGGACAGGGAGTACGGCGAGCAGTACTTC.